This entry features one T cell receptor beta chain sequence. This clonotype was found once. The antigen it recognizes is unknown. The sample holds no much larger clone one base away, and base qualities are not on file. One read represents weak support. These data originate in a study of CD8 T cells in ankylosing spondylitis (TCRdb year 2017). Background on the whole study: The study set out to find disease-linked TCR variants by profiling T cell receptor beta repertoires in ankylosing spondylitis patients and healthy donors. In total, the full study cohort was made up of about 110 healthy donors and 25 to 30 ankylosing spondylitis patients. Samples of peripheral blood were taken, and for ankylosing spondylitis patients, synovial fluid was collected as well. Broader findings and caveats from the paper: Blood from ankylosing spondylitis patients appeared to be characterized by a TCR beta motif made up of about 8 highly homologous amino acid variants. Some motif variants were previously reported in synovial fluid and blood of reactive arthritis patients, suggesting common disease-initiation mechanisms. In peripheral blood, the disease-linked clones were found at relatively low frequencies and had a CD8+ phenotype. According to the report, matched synovial fluid samples from ankylosing spondylitis patients were significantly enriched for the disease-linked clones.

The sample was run on an Illumina HiSeq 2500. Quantitative 5'-RACE with molecular barcodes was the method used to prepare the TCR beta libraries. Per the source publication's procedure: A new computational method, built on a probabilistic model of VDJ rearrangement, was used to identify disease-linked TCR variants. Using fastp trimming at Q25 and MiXCR clonotype assembly, TCRdb reanalyzed the public sequencing data and kept in-frame beta chains. Rows with a matching CDR3 protein are joined into one entry that keeps the most common DNA and genes. The V and J calls come from TCRdb's annotation, not from the publication. This sample lists 700,000 or so distinct CDR3 sequences; around 19% were detected once. The leading ten clones occupy 15% to 20% of the sample. In the germline V gene, CDR1 corresponds to SGHRS and CDR2 to YFSETQ. The CDR3, cysteine through phenylalanine, is 13 amino acids long. The retained sequence is limited to the CDR3, 39 bases, with the frame set at the first base. V is shortened by 5 bases, J by 5 bases, and the region joining them spans 13 bases.

Sequenced material: blood, either unsorted or a sorted T cell fraction (not recorded which). The sequence derives from a male donor with ankylosing spondylitis. The chain is made from TRBV5-1 and TRBJ1-1, with TRBD1 tentatively as D gene (6 bases match). The CDR3 protein is CASREGVGTEAFF. The DNA sequence is given as TGCGCCAGCAGGGAGGGGGTGGGTACTGAAGCTTTCTTT. With the rest looked up from the reference TRBV5-1 and TRBJ1-1 genes rather than sequenced, the full variable domain is KAGVTQTPRYLIKTRGQQVTLSCSPISGHRSVSWYQQTPGQGLQFLFEYFSETQRNKGNFPGRFSGRQFSNSRSEMNVSTLELGDSALYLCASREGVGTEAFFGQGTRLTVV.